A selection of T cell receptor beta chains follows, all from one sample in a study of T cells in Graves' hyperthyroidism and ophthalmopathy. TCRdb re-called the multiplex PCR reads with MiXCR, one entry per CDR3 protein. This table has about 210,000 distinct CDR3 sequences, about 15% appearing once. Sequenced input: blood. These receptor sequences come from a man aged 50 to 59 with Graves' hyperthyroidism. Both conserved end residues are part of each CDR3. Each record gives: D gene, J gene, clone size, V gene, CDR3 DNA, CDR3 protein. A D gene is named only where the DNA matches it firmly. Expanded clones get a size class; other rows say once, few or many, or leave the size out.

. | TRBJ2-7 | many | TRBV13 | TGTGCCAGCAGCTTACGGGGGTTCGAGCAGTACTTC | CASSLRGFEQYF
TRBD1 | TRBJ1-1 | many | TRBV20-1 | TGCAGTGTTGCACAGGGGACGTACACTGAAGCTTTCTTT | CSVAQGTYTEAFF
. | TRBJ2-7 | . | TRBV19 | TGTGCCAGTCACGAGCAGTACTTC | CASHEQYF
. | TRBJ1-5 | many | TRBV7-2 | TGTGCCAGCAGCTTAGTTGATGGGTGGGGATGCAATCAGCCCCAGCATTTT | CASSLVDGWGCNQPQHF
TRBD1 | TRBJ2-5 | many | TRBV7-2 | TGTGCCAGCAGCGATAAGACAGGGGGTATAGAGACCCAGTACTTC | CASSDKTGGIETQYF
TRBD2 | TRBJ2-1 | many | TRBV15 | TGTGCCACCAGCAGGGATTATAGCGGGAGAATCTCCTACAATGAGCAGTTCTTC | CATSRDYSGRISYNEQFF
. | TRBJ2-3 | many | TRBV5-8 | TGTGCCAGCAGCTTGGCCGGGGGTACGCAGTATTTT | CASSLAGGTQYF
TRBD1 | TRBJ1-3 | few | TRBV2 | TGTGCCAGCACTTTCGACAGGGGAGCCGGAAACACCATATATTTT | CASTFDRGAGNTIYF
TRBD2 | TRBJ2-2 | few | TRBV7-2 | TGTGCCAGCAGCAAAGTCAGCGCGCGGGAGTTCACCGGGGAGCTGTTTTTT | CASSKVSAREFTGELFF
TRBD2 | TRBJ2-3 | . | TRBV7-9 | TGTGCCAGCAGCTTAGTACTAGCGGGGGCGCGCCATACGCAGTATTTT | CASSLVLAGARHTQYF
. | TRBJ2-2 | few | TRBV3-1 | TGTGCCAGCAGCCAAGGGCTGAACACCGGGGAGCTGTTTTTT | CASSQGLNTGELFF
. | TRBJ2-7 | . | TRBV10-3 | TGTGCCACGAAGACAGGAGACGACTACGAGCAGTACTTC | CATKTGDDYEQYF
TRBD1 | TRBJ2-4 | many | TRBV28 | TGTGCCAGCAGCCCCCTGGGACAGGGAAGAGGAAACATTCAGTACTTC | CASSPLGQGRGNIQYF
. | TRBJ2-5 | many | TRBV24-1 | TGTGCCACCAGTGAAGGGGTGGAGACCCAGTACTTC | CATSEGVETQYF